Described below is a single T cell receptor (beta chain) sequence and its context. The CDR3 has 16 amino acids. Trimming removed 4 bases from V and 3 bases from J, with 15 bases in between. CDR1 PRHDT and CDR2 FYEKMQ come from the germline V gene (reference sequence). Healthy people donating bone marrow made up the donors. These data originate in a study of cytomegalovirus exposure and HLA in healthy donors. This PCR relied on a set of 60 Vbeta primers and 13 Jbeta primers. Assay: immunoSEQ multiplex PCR; the TCRdb copy retains only in-frame clones and omits some. The repertoire holds over 130,000 clones, with roughly 74% as singletons.

The rearrangement uses TRBV13 and TRBJ2-2; D is possibly TRBD2 (6 bases). Material for sequencing was PBMCs. The origin of this receptor is a woman between 40 and 50 years old in good health and CMV-seropositive. CDR3 DNA sequence: TGTGCCAGCAGCTCGACGGAGGGTAGGGACACCGGGGAGCTGTTTTTT. This encodes CASSSTEGRDTGELFF.